Following are 9 T cell receptor beta chains from one sample sequenced in a study of beta chain features in type 1 diabetes. Expressed TCRB transcripts were sequenced because the entire RNA isolate underwent reverse transcription. The method was immunoSEQ multiplex PCR; TCRdb's version includes in-frame clones alone and lacks a portion of them. The sample has 300,000 to 400,000 clones; approximately 10% are singletons. The sample taken for sequencing was naive CD4+ T cells from blood. The receptors originated from a woman between 25 and 40 years old in good health.

This chain connects TRBV27 to TRBJ2-7; 9 bases agree with TRBD2. This CDR3 comprises 15 residues. With 2 bases clipped from V and 3 bases from J, the junction kept 5 bases outside the gene matches. Germline V lookup: CDR1 MNHEY, CDR2 SMNVEV (reference sequence). CDR3 DNA sequence: TGTGCCAGCAGTTTACAACTAGCGGGTCACTACGAGCAGTACTTC. Its protein is CASSLQLAGHYEQYF.

The chain links TRBV2 to TRBJ2-2, with 7 nucleotides matching TRBD1. The ends lost 2 bases at V and 2 bases at J; junction bases unmatched: 2. CDR1 and CDR2 from the germline V gene are SNHLY and FYNNEI. The CDR3 consists of 15 residues. The CDR3 region is CASSEQGDNTGELFF. CDR3 nucleotide sequence: TGTGCCAGCAGTGAACAGGGGGATAACACCGGGGAGCTGTTTTTT.

The CDR3 region has the DNA TGTGCCAGCAGTCCTGGACAGGGGTTCACCTACGAGCAGTACTTC. Amino acid sequence: CASSPGQGFTYEQYF. J is TRBJ2-7 and V is TRBV6-5; 9 bases agree with TRBD1. The CDR3 contains 15 residues. V trimming: 5 bases; J trimming: 2 bases; junction bases outside the gene matches: 7. Germline CDR1 MNHEY, CDR2 SVGAGI.

This clone was seen only a few times. The chain recombines TRBV7-2 with TRBJ1-1; 8 nucleotides line up with TRBD1. Germline CDR1 is SGHTA and CDR2 is FQGNSA. V trimming: 4 bases; J trimming: 0 bases; junction bases outside the gene matches: 4. The CDR3 spans 15 residues. In nucleotides, the CDR3 is TGTGCCAGCAGCTCCCGACAGGGGATGAACACTGAAGCTTTCTTT. Encoded protein: CASSSRQGMNTEAFF.

In its sample, this clone was seen a few times. The V gene is TRBV5-6, the J gene TRBJ2-3; TRBD2 matches 15 bases. The CDR3 runs 15 residues. Germline V CDR1 and CDR2: SGHDT, YYEEEE. Germline trimming cut 4 bases from V and 4 bases from J; bases unmatched to any gene: 1. The CDR3 here is CASSRTSGRADTQYF. CDR3 sequence (DNA): TGTGCCAGCAGCAGGACTAGCGGGAGGGCAGATACGCAGTATTTT.

This clone was seen a few times. The V call is TRBV7-9, the J call TRBJ2-5, with D unclear. Looked up from germline, CDR1 is SEHNR and CDR2 is FQNEAQ (reference sequence). CDR3 length equals 11 residues. The V end was cut by 7 bases, the J end by 4 bases, with 7 bases between. The CDR3 DNA is TGTGCCAGCACCGCGAGAGAGACCCAGTACTTC. Its translation: CASTARETQYF.

This clone was seen a handful of times. The conserved closing phenylalanine or tryptophan is absent in this CDR3, likely reflecting a read error. The limits of the CDR3 on the DNA are not certain, so only TCRdb's listed CDR3 is given. The genes are TRBV11-2 and TRBJ2-7; TRBD2 reflects the table's D call only, with no check against the DNA. The CDR3 length equals 16 residues, ends included. Germline CDR1 and CDR2: SGHAT and FQNNGV. CDR3 residues: CASSLVPSSGRAVGFY.

Only one count was recorded for this clone. The chain has TRBV2 and TRBJ1-2, with 10 nucleotides matching TRBD1. Per the germline V gene, CDR1 is SNHLY and CDR2 is FYNNEI. The CDR3 extends over 12 amino acids. V lost 5 bases, J lost 7 bases, and 1 base stayed unmatched. The CDR3 DNA is TGTGCCAGCAGTTGGGACAGGGGTGGCTACACCTTC. It specifies CASSWDRGGYTF.

This clone was observed a handful of times. CDR3 bases: TGTGCCAGCAGCTTACGGCGGGAGAGTGAGCAGTTCTTC. Translating gives CASSLRRESEQFF. This sequence joins TRBV7-2 and TRBJ2-1; TRBD2 aligns across 7 bases. Trimming cost V 2 bases and J 9 bases; bases outside gene matches: 4. Germline V lookup: CDR1 SGHTA, CDR2 FQGNSA. This CDR3 contains 13 residues. The full variable domain, in which reference TRBV7-2 and TRBJ2-1 provide the parts outside the CDR3, is GAGVSQSPSNKVTEKGKDVELRCDPISGHTALYWYRQSLGQGLEFLIYFQGNSAPDKSGLPSDRFSAERTGGSVSTLTIQRTQQEDSAVYLCASSLRRESEQFFGPGTRLTVL.